In its sample, the clone carrying this TCR beta chain was seen a few times. The target antigen is unknown. The sample's time point: newly diagnosed GD, antithyroid drugs for less than 3 months. PBMC-derived RNA was used for the TCR library. The collection involved drawing roughly 10 milliliters of peripheral blood into EDTA tubes. With V trimmed by 1 base and J by 11 bases, 9 bases remained unmatched. CDR1 and CDR2 from the germline V gene are LGHDT and YNNKEL (reference sequence). CDR3 size: 16 residues. The data originate from a study of regulatory T cells in long-lasting Graves disease. General study findings and limits: Persistent disease preferred TRBV28, TRBJ1-2 and TRBJ2-5.

Combining iRepertoire HTBI primers with Arm-PCR of CDR3 regions, the authors built TCR beta libraries. TCRdb reprocessed the multiplex PCR reads with MiXCR, giving one entry per CDR3 protein. The data contain fewer than 550,000 distinct CDR3 sequences, more than 15% of them singletons. These data also featured in a second study, about T cells in Graves' hyperthyroidism and ophthalmopathy. This second study says: The study excluded patients with uncontrolled infection, other autoimmune disease, pregnancy or lactation. Blood samples included most of the expanded thyroid clonotypes exceeding 0.001.

The origin of this receptor is a woman aged 40-65 years with Graves disease. J is TRBJ1-6 and V is TRBV3-1, with 9 bases identical to TRBD1. The specimen comprised peripheral blood mononuclear cells (PBMCs), sampled at new diagnosis, from a patient treated with antithyroid drugs. The CDR3: CASSQAGTGRSAPLHF. For the CDR3, the DNA is TGTGCCAGCAGCCAAGCCGGGACAGGGCGTAGCGCACCCCTCCACTTT. Drawing the rest from reference TRBV3-1 and TRBJ1-6, the complete variable domain is DTAVSQTPKYLVTQMGNDKSIKCEQNLGHDTMYWYKQDSKKFLKIMFSYNNKELIINETVPNRFSPKSPDKAHLNLHINSLELGDSAVYFCASSQAGTGRSAPLHFGNGTRLTVT.